This T cell receptor (beta chain) was recovered during a study of T-cell reconstitution after alpha-beta-depleted transplantation in children. This clonotype appeared a few times. Trimming pared 1 base from V and 3 bases from J, leaving 13 bases between. The CDR3 is 15 residues long. Germline V gene sequence: CDR1 SGHTA, CDR2 FQGNSA. Molecular barcoding with unique molecular identifiers was used for the TCRbeta library. TCRdb used MiXCR to reprocess the PCR reads, holding one entry per CDR3 protein. This sample has approximately 250,000 distinct CDR3 sequences, with 9.7% found just once. The chain joins TRBV7-2 to TRBJ2-7, with D unclear. This sample comprised PBMCs from the stem cell graft donor, obtained from the stem cell graft. This clonotype was obtained from a human donor who donated a stem cell graft to a child with SCID. Written as DNA, the CDR3 is TGTGCCAGCAGCTTAGTCGGCGCCACGGGCTACGAGCAGTACTTC. Amino acid sequence: CASSLVGATGYEQYF.